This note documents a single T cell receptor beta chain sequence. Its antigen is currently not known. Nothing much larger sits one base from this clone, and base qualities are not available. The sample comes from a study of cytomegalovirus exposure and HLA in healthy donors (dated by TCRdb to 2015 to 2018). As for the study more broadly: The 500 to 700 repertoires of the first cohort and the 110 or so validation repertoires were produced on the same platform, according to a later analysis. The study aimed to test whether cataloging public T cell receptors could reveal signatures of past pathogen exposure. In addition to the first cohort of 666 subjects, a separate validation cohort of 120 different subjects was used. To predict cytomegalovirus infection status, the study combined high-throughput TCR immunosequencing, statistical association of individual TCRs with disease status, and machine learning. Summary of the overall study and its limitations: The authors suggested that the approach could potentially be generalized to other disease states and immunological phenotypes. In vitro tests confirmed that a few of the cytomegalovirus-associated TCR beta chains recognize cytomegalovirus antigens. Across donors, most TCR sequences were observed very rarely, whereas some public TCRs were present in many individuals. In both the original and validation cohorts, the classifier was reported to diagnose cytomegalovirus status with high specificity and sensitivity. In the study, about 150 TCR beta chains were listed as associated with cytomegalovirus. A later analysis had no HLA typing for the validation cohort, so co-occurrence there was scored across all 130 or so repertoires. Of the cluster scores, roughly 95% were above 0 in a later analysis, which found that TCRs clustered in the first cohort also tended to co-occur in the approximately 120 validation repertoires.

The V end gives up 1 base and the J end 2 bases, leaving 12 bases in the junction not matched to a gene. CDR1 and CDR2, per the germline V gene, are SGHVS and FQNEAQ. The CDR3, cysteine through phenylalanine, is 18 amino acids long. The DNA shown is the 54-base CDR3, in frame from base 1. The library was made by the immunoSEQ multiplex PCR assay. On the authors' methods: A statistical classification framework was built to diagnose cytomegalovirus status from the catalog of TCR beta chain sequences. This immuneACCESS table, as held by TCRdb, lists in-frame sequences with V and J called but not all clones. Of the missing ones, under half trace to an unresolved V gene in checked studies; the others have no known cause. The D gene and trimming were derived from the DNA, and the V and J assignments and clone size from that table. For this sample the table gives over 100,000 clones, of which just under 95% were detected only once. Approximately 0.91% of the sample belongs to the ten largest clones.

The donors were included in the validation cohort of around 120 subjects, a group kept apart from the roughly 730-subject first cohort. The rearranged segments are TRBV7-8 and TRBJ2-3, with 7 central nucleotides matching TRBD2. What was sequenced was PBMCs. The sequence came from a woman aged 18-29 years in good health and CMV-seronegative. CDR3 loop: CASSLGRSLGTITDTQYF. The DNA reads TGTGCCAGCAGCTTAGGGCGGAGTCTCGGGACTATCACAGATACGCAGTATTTT.